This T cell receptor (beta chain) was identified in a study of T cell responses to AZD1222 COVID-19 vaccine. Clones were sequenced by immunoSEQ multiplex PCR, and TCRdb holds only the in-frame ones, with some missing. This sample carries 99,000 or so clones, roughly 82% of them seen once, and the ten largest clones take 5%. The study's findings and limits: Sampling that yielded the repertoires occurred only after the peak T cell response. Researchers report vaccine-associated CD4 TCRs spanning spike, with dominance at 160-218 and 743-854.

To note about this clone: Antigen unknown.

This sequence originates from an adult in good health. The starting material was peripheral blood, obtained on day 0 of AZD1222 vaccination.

The CDR3 reads CASSSDRGGRTEAFF. The CDR3 region has the DNA TGTGCCAGCAGCTCGGACAGGGGAGGAAGAACTGAAGCTTTCTTT. The chain links TRBV11-2 to TRBJ1-1; 9 bases map to TRBD1. Germline V gene data show CDR1 as SGHAT and CDR2 as FQNNGV. The length of the CDR3 is 15 residues. Trimming cost V 4 bases and J 5 bases; bases outside gene matches: 8.